This TCR beta chain emerged from a study of tumor-infiltrating lymphocytes in localized non-small cell lung cancer. Germline loops: CDR1 SGHAT, CDR2 FQNNGV. V lost 6 bases to trimming and J lost 6 bases; unmatched junction nucleotides: 3. The CDR3 covers 13 residues. A note on this clone: Its target is not known.

TCRdb's table, derived via immunoSEQ multiplex PCR, lists solely in-frame clones and lacks some. The sample lists under 8,500 clones; around 77% were seen once. Study-level findings and limits: Different pieces of the same tissue went to different assays, confounding technical variation with intratumor heterogeneity.

Sample: lung tumor tissue. This receptor was identified in a human donor with non-small cell lung cancer. The gene calls are TRBV11-2 and TRBJ2-3; 10 nucleotides line up with TRBD2. In DNA, the CDR3 is TGTGCCAGCAGGTTGACTAGCGGGGATACGCAGTATTTT. Translating it yields CASRLTSGDTQYF.